This T cell receptor (beta chain) was captured in a study of T cell repertoires in cytomegalovirus infection. This clonotype was recorded many times. Its target is not known. TCRdb reprocessed the reads via MiXCR and lists one record per CDR3 protein. The sample yields about 360,000 distinct CDR3 sequences, approximately 35% seen once. Deletions cut 1 base from V and 3 bases from J, with 18 bases between. There are 18 residues in the CDR3. Germline V lookup: CDR1 SGHTA, CDR2 FQGNSA. The receptor's source is a human donor in good health (CMV status not recorded). Some clones in this sample may be carry-over from other donors' samples. This specimen was cultured PBMCs, taken from culture after CMV antigen stimulation. The chain couples TRBV7-2 to TRBJ2-2, with D possibly TRBD2 on 6 matching bases. This CDR3 is CASSLVPPGVGYTGELFF. The DNA of the CDR3 is TGTGCCAGCAGCTTAGTCCCTCCGGGAGTTGGGTACACCGGGGAGCTGTTTTTT.